Shown below are 5 T cell receptor beta chains from a single sample sequenced in a study of blood T cell repertoires in COVID-19. Assay used: immunoSEQ multiplex PCR; TCRdb lists only in-frame clones, some missing. The sample records 150,000 to 200,000 clones, roughly 86% being singletons. Sample: peripheral blood. The origin of the receptors is a man between 65 and 79 years old with acute or convalescent COVID-19.

V and J are TRBV7-6 and TRBJ1-1, with a tentative D call TRBD1 (6 bases). This CDR3 contains 15 residues. Trimming took off 1 base at V and 1 base at J, with 10 bases between the two ends. Germline CDR1 is SGHVS and CDR2 is FNYEAQ. CDR3 region: CASSLGGQPNTEAFF. Here the CDR3 DNA reads TGTGCCAGCAGCTTAGGCGGACAGCCGAACACTGAAGCTTTCTTT.

In this sample, this clone turned up a few times. The chain is built from TRBV2 and TRBJ1-5; TRBD1 matches 9 bases. Germline trimming cut 9 bases from V and 6 bases from J; bases unmatched to any gene: 6. This CDR3 region has 13 residues. Germline loops: CDR1 SNHLY, CDR2 FYNNEI. CDR3 nucleotide sequence: TGTGCCAGTACAGGGGGCCGTGGTCAGCCCCAGCATTTT. This sequence encodes CASTGGRGQPQHF.

The chain has TRBV23-1 and TRBJ2-2, with D tentatively TRBD1 (6 bases). TRBV23-1 is an open reading frame whose function is uncertain. The CDR3 is 19 residues long. V was trimmed by 3 bases and J by 3 bases, leaving 23 bases between them. Here the CDR3 DNA reads TGCGCCAGCAGTCAGTCTCCGAGCCCCAGGGGACGAGACACCGGGGAGCTGTTTTTT. Translation gives CASSQSPSPRGRDTGELFF.

With regard to this clone: Other DNA sequences in this sample translate to the same CDR3. The chain has TRBV5-1 and TRBJ1-4; weak D call: TRBD1 (6 bases). V was cut by 2 bases and J by 2 bases, with 10 bases left in between. Germline V gene lookup returns CDR1 SGHRS and CDR2 YFSETQ. The CDR3 contains 15 residues. The CDR3 is CASSLQGTTNEKLFF. CDR3 nucleotides: TGCGCCAGCAGCTTACAGGGTACCACTAATGAAAAACTGTTTTTT.

V usage is TRBV6-2 or TRBV6-3 and J usage is TRBJ2-7, with D perhaps matching TRBD2 (5 bases). The CDR3 is made up of 13 amino acids. The germline V gene encodes CDR1 MNHEY and CDR2 SVGEGT. The V gene lost 2 bases and the J gene lost 6 bases, with 11 bases spanning the gap. The CDR3 loop is CASSYVGIGEQYF. In nucleotides, the CDR3 is TGTGCCAGCAGTTACGTCGGGATAGGCGAGCAGTACTTC.